This T cell receptor (beta chain) stems from a study of cytomegalovirus exposure and HLA in healthy donors. Germline lookup yields CDR1 SGHDT and CDR2 YYEEEE. This CDR3 comprises 14 residues. V was cut by 0 bases and J by 7 bases, with 10 bases left in between. In the PCR, 60 Vbeta and 13 Jbeta primers were used. Libraries were prepared by immunoSEQ multiplex PCR; TCRdb keeps only in-frame clonotypes and omits some of them. The table has over 90,000 clones, roughly 79% seen once. The chain has TRBV5-6 and TRBJ2-2; the D is unclear. The sample comprised PBMCs. This receptor was taken from a female donor in good health and CMV-seropositive. The CDR3 loop reads CASSLVHPGGELFF. The DNA of the CDR3 is TGTGCCAGCAGCTTGGTTCACCCGGGCGGGGAGCTGTTTTTT.